The sequence of this TCR beta chain was determined in a study of Ad26.COV2.S vaccination and SARS-CoV-2 variants. Study-wide background: Participants got Ad26.COV2.S intramuscularly, once or twice 56 days apart. Study conclusions and caveats: Responses of spike-specific T cells (both CD8+ and CD4+) reportedly showed substantial breadth after vaccination. Possible underestimation of total T cell responses by the TCR breadth and depth analyses was noted.

Clones were sequenced by immunoSEQ multiplex PCR, and TCRdb holds only the in-frame ones, with some missing. The table records 300,000 to 400,000 clones, 80% to 90% of them present only once. Trimming cost V 3 bases and J 6 bases, with 16 bases left between them. The V gene's germline CDR1 is MNHEY and CDR2 SVGEGT. The CDR3 spans 15 residues. Concerning this clone itself: The antigen is not known.

Treatment of the sample: around 19 received Ad26.COV2.S at low or high dose, single or two shots; roughly 5 received placebo; per-sample allocation not given. Sampling was performed 63 days after the first vaccine or placebo injection. Boston provided a donor who was an adult aged 18-55 years. This clonotype originated in a person aged 18-60 years who received the Ad26.COV2.S COVID-19 vaccine or a placebo. The chain links TRBV6-2 or TRBV6-3 to TRBJ2-3; TRBD2 is a possible D gene (5 bases). The material was peripheral blood, obtained in a trial of Ad26.COV2.S vaccine versus placebo. This CDR3 reads CASSYLGEVGDTQYF. As DNA, the CDR3 is TGTGCCAGCAGTTATTTGGGAGAAGTAGGGGATACGCAGTATTTT.